One and the same sample provided the 31 T cell receptor beta chains below, sequenced in a study of naive and memory T cell subsets. Both TRBC1 and TRBC2 were covered by a beta constant-region primer of two equimolar oligonucleotides. TCRdb passed the UMI-ligation and nested PCR reads through MiXCR, listing each CDR3 protein once. The data contain roughly 98,000 distinct CDR3 sequences, 5.5% to 8.5% of them singletons. Sequencing input: central memory CD4+ T cells from blood. These receptors were obtained from a human donor in good health.

The sample holds many counts of this clonotype. The chain recombines TRBV20-1 with TRBJ1-5; D gene unclear. V was cut by 3 bases and J by 5 bases, with 17 bases left in between. The CDR3 runs 15 residues. Looked up from germline, CDR1 is DFQATT and CDR2 is SNEGSKA (reference sequence). In nucleotides, the CDR3 is TGCAGTGCTAGTCCCCTGGCGTACTTATATCAGCCCCAGCATTTT. Protein sequence: CSASPLAYLYQPQHF.

The table lists this clonotype with a few counts. This sequence joins TRBV2 and TRBJ2-7; D possibly corresponds to TRBD2 (5 bases). The germline V gene has CDR1 SNHLY and CDR2 FYNNEI. The CDR3 is 14 amino acids. V lost 7 bases to trimming and J lost 0 bases, with 13 bases between them. In nucleotides, the CDR3 is TGTGCCAGCAAAGCGGACCTCGGCTCCTACGAGCAGTACTTC. It encodes CASKADLGSYEQYF.

This clonotype has at least ten counts. The chain links TRBV18 to TRBJ1-6, with D tentatively TRBD1 (6 bases). V was cut by 2 bases and J by 7 bases, with 15 bases left in between. The germline V gene has CDR1 KGHSH and CDR2 LQKENI. The CDR3 spans 16 residues. The CDR3 protein is CASSPVPEGGNSPLHF. In DNA form, the CDR3 reads TGTGCCAGCTCACCAGTGCCCGAGGGGGGAAATTCACCCCTCCACTTT.

In its sample, this clonotype was seen many times. The J gene is TRBJ2-3, the V gene TRBV7-9; D gene unclear. The CDR3 length is 12 residues. Germline V lookup: CDR1 SEHNR, CDR2 FQNEAQ (reference sequence). Trimming removed 1 base at V and 9 bases at J, with 8 bases between. The CDR3 sequence is CASSLGQRTQYF. The CDR3 nucleotides read TGTGCCAGCAGCTTAGGGCAACGCACGCAGTATTTT.

This clonotype was recorded many times. The chain is built from TRBV29-1 and TRBJ1-1; 7 nucleotides agree with TRBD1. V lost 7 bases and J lost 5; bases outside the gene matches: 4. Per germline, CDR1 SQVTM and CDR2 ANQGSEA. CDR3 size: 11 residues. As DNA, the CDR3 is TGCAGCGCCGGGACAGCTACTGAAGCTTTCTTT. Encoded protein: CSAGTATEAFF.

This clonotype occurred many times. CDR3 nucleotides: TGTGCCAGCAGTTTAGGAGTGGGAACCTACGAGCAGTACTTC. Residues: CASSLGVGTYEQYF. The chain combines TRBV28 with TRBJ2-7; no clear D. V lost 2 bases and J 2 bases, leaving 10 bases between the germline ends. Per the germline V gene, CDR1 is MDHEN and CDR2 is SYDVKM. The CDR3 totals 14 residues.

This clonotype was observed a handful of times. The genes are TRBV20-1 and TRBJ2-5, with D possibly matching TRBD2 (7 bases). V lost 6 bases and J 2 bases, leaving 22 bases between the germline ends. CDR1 is DFQATT and CDR2 is SNEGSKA in the germline V gene (reference sequence). The CDR3 has 16 amino acids. The CDR3 region is CSARRGGPGGQETQYF. CDR3 DNA sequence: TGCAGTGCCCGCCGAGGGGGTCCGGGGGGACAAGAGACCCAGTACTTC.

This clonotype was counted many times. CDR3 amino acids: CASSSTSTTDTQYF. CDR3 DNA sequence: TGTGCCAGCAGCTCGACTAGTACCACAGATACGCAGTATTTT. The chain has TRBV7-2 and TRBJ2-3, with D possibly TRBD2 on 6 matching bases. With 4 bases removed from V and 2 bases from J, the gap between germline ends came to 10 bases. In germline, CDR1 is SGHTA, CDR2 FQGNSA. CDR3 length: 14 residues.

In this sample, this clonotype turned up many times. The J gene is TRBJ2-3, the V gene TRBV6-5, with TRBD2 as a possible D gene (5 bases). Per the germline V gene, CDR1 is MNHEY and CDR2 is SVGAGI. This CDR3 has 14 residues. Trimming shortened V by 7 bases and J by 6 bases, and 17 bases separated the two germline ends. CDR3 protein: CASMRAHSGDTQYF. DNA for the CDR3: TGTGCCAGCATGAGGGCACACTCCGGTGATACGCAGTATTTT.

This clonotype was counted ten times or more. This chain uses TRBV11-2 with TRBJ2-3, with TRBD1 as a possible D gene (5 bases). CDR1 is SGHAT, CDR2 FQNNGV, per germline. The CDR3 covers 15 residues. The ends were cut back, 1 base at V and 6 bases at J, with 14 bases in the middle. The CDR3 bases are TGTGCCAGCAGCTTAGGAACCCAACAGGTGGATACGCAGTATTTT. This codes for CASSLGTQQVDTQYF.

The J gene is TRBJ2-2, the V gene TRBV18; 7 bases line up with TRBD1. The germline V gene has CDR1 KGHSH and CDR2 LQKENI. The CDR3 is made up of 15 amino acids. The V gene end was trimmed by 6 bases and the J gene end by 3 bases; junction bases not matched to a gene: 7. CDR3 sequence reads: CASSPGQAYTGELFF. The CDR3 coding sequence is TGTGCCAGCTCTCCCGGACAGGCGTACACCGGGGAGCTGTTTTTT.

This clonotype was counted only a few times. The junction departs from germline at one end; a sequencing error may be responsible. This sequence joins TRBV7-7 and TRBJ2-7; D may match TRBD1 or TRBD2 (5 bases each). The V gene's germline CDR1 is SSHAT and CDR2 FNYEAQ (reference sequence). This CDR3 is built from 13 residues. Here the CDR3 DNA reads TGTGCTAGCAGCCGGGACGGCTCTTACGAGCAGTACTTC. Translated: CASSRDGSYEQYF.

This clonotype was detected ten times or more. V gene TRBV7-2 combines with J gene TRBJ1-3, with D possibly matching TRBD1 (5 bases). Germline CDR1 SGHTA, CDR2 FQGNSA. V gave up 8 bases and J gave up 0 bases, with 17 bases separating them. This CDR3 is 16 amino acids long. This chain's CDR3 is CASASGSGGSGNTIYF. The CDR3 coding sequence is TGTGCCAGCGCCTCCGGGTCCGGGGGCTCTGGAAACACCATATATTTT.

This clonotype occurred many times. This chain joins TRBV7-2 and TRBJ1-3, with 7 bases matching TRBD1. Germline trimming cut 4 bases from V and 4 bases from J; bases unmatched to any gene: 4. CDR1 SGHTA and CDR2 FQGNSA come from the germline V gene. The CDR3 is made up of 14 amino acids. This chain's CDR3 is CASSSGQPGNTIYF. As DNA, the CDR3 is TGTGCCAGCAGCTCGGGACAGCCAGGAAACACCATATATTTT. Supplemented by reference TRBV7-2 and TRBJ1-3, the full variable domain reads GAGVSQSPSNKVTEKGKDVELRCDPISGHTALYWYRQSLGQGLEFLIYFQGNSAPDKSGLPSDRFSAERTGGSVSTLTIQRTQQEDSAVYLCASSSGQPGNTIYFGEGSWLTVV.

The genes are TRBV5-1 and TRBJ1-2, with D maybe TRBD1 (5 bases). The V gene's germline CDR1 is SGHRS and CDR2 YFSETQ. Between the trimmed V and J ends, which lost 6 bases and 3 bases, there was a span of 9 bases. CDR3 length equals 12 residues. For the CDR3, the DNA is TGCGCCAGCAAACGGGGGGACTATGGCTACACCTTC. The encoded protein is CASKRGDYGYTF.

This clonotype appeared many times. The chain joins TRBV7-2 to TRBJ2-1; 10 positions match TRBD1. The CDR3 spans 14 residues. The germline V gene has CDR1 SGHTA and CDR2 FQGNSA. Trimming removed 1 base from V and 9 bases from J; junction bases left unmatched: 3. CDR3 in amino acids: CASSLGQGAFEQFF. In DNA, the CDR3 is TGTGCCAGCAGCTTAGGACAGGGGGCATTTGAGCAGTTCTTC.

The rearrangement uses TRBV12-3 or TRBV12-4 and TRBJ2-1, with no clear D. This CDR3 spans 13 amino acids. Trimming took off 7 bases at V and 6 bases at J, with 13 bases between the two ends. The CDR3 spells CASTPTLPNEQFF. The CDR3 nucleotides read TGTGCCAGCACCCCGACACTGCCCAATGAGCAGTTCTTC.

The sample holds many counts of this clonotype. The chain has TRBV20-1 and TRBJ2-5; 9 bases line up with TRBD2. V shed 4 bases, J shed 4 bases, and the junction held 10 bases outside the gene matches. Looked up from germline, CDR1 is DFQATT and CDR2 is SNEGSKA (reference sequence). The CDR3 is 15 residues long. CDR3 sequence reads: CSAKNPAAGGETQYF. CDR3 DNA sequence: TGCAGTGCTAAAAACCCCGCAGCGGGAGGAGAGACCCAGTACTTC.

The chain couples TRBV4-1 to TRBJ1-6; no clear D. The CDR3 has 13 residues. Trimming removed 0 bases at V and 10 bases at J, with 7 bases between. The germline V gene has CDR1 MGHRA and CDR2 YSYEKL. In DNA form, the CDR3 reads TGCGCCAGCAGCCAAGATTTAAGATCACCCCTCCACTTT. Its protein product is CASSQDLRSPLHF.

Comments on this clonotype: One end of the junction does not line up with germline, which may come from a read error. The chain recombines TRBV12-3 or TRBV12-4 with TRBJ1-2; D is unclear. The CDR3 is made up of 12 amino acids. The DNA of the CDR3 is TGTGCCAGCAGCCGAACCAACAGCGGGCTTAGCTTC. Translation gives CASSRTNSGLSF.

The table lists this clonotype with a few counts. The J gene is TRBJ1-1, the V gene TRBV6-1; D is ambiguous. Trimming took 4 bases from V and 3 from J, leaving 18 bases between them. Germline assignment: CDR1 MNHNS and CDR2 SASEGT. CDR3 length: 16 amino acids. CDR3 bases: TGTGCCAGCAGTGGGTATACCGGGCCCGGGGACACTGAAGCTTTCTTT. This gives the protein CASSGYTGPGDTEAFF.

This clonotype was counted ten times or more. V is TRBV20-1 and J is TRBJ1-6; perhaps TRBD1 as D (5 bases). Germline CDR1 reads DFQATT; CDR2 reads SNEGSKA (reference sequence). This CDR3 is 15 amino acids long. Trimming stripped 7 bases from V and 0 bases from J, with 13 bases between. Written as DNA, the CDR3 is TGCAGTGTCAGGGAGGTCTACTCCTATAATTCACCCCTCCACTTT. As protein: CSVREVYSYNSPLHF.

This clonotype came up a few times. The V and J genes are TRBV28 and TRBJ1-2; D possibly corresponds to TRBD1 (6 bases). Germline-derived CDR1 and CDR2 are MDHEN and SYDVKM. CDR3 length: 13 residues. Deletions cut 5 bases from V and 7 bases from J, with 14 bases between. CDR3 DNA sequence: TGTGCCAGCAGTATAAGGGGGGTTGGTGGCTACACCTTC. Protein: CASSIRGVGGYTF.

The V and J genes are TRBV3-1 and TRBJ2-1, with 10 bases matching TRBD1. Germline-derived CDR1 and CDR2 are LGHDT and YNNKEL (reference sequence). V gave up 4 bases and J gave up 6 bases; unmatched junction bases: 3. The length of the CDR3 is 14 residues. The CDR3 loop is CASSLRTGGNEQFF. CDR3 in DNA: TGTGCCAGCAGCCTTCGGACAGGGGGCAATGAGCAGTTCTTC.

This clonotype was detected many times. V and J are TRBV6-6 and TRBJ1-1; D gene uncertain. The CDR3 is 11 amino acids. V dropped 6 bases and J dropped 8 bases, with 10 bases sitting between them. From germline, CDR1 is MNHNY and CDR2 SVGAGI (reference sequence). The CDR3 here is CASSPSQEAFF. In DNA, the CDR3 is TGTGCCAGCAGCCCTAGCCAGGAAGCTTTCTTT.

The chain joins TRBV12-3 or TRBV12-4 to TRBJ2-3, with 7 bases matching TRBD2. The CDR3 consists of 16 residues. V shed 5 bases, J shed 5 bases, and the junction held 13 bases outside the gene matches. For the CDR3, the DNA is TGTGCCAGCAGTCCTAGCAGGAGACTAGCTATAGATACGCAGTATTTT. This sequence encodes CASSPSRRLAIDTQYF.

This clonotype has just a few counts. This chain links TRBV30 with TRBJ1-6; D is unclear. Trimming cost V 3 bases and J 9 bases, with 12 bases left between them. CDR1 is GTSNPN, CDR2 SVGIG, per germline (reference sequence). This CDR3 is built from 13 residues. The CDR3 sequence: CAWRDFLSSPLHF. The DNA for the CDR3 is TGTGCCTGGAGAGATTTTTTGAGTTCACCCCTCCACTTT.

This clonotype was counted between two and nine times. The rearrangement joins TRBV18 to TRBJ2-1; D ambiguous. This CDR3 is 13 amino acids long. CDR1 is KGHSH and CDR2 is LQKENI in the germline V gene. Trimming took 6 bases from V and 4 from J, leaving 10 bases between them. This CDR3 reads CASSLDQYNEQFF. DNA of the CDR3: TGTGCCAGCTCCCTGGACCAGTACAATGAGCAGTTCTTC.

This clonotype appeared many times. The chain couples TRBV2 to TRBJ2-7, with a weak D call TRBD1 (6 bases). Germline CDR1 reads SNHLY; CDR2 reads FYNNEI. The CDR3 is made up of 18 amino acids. V lost 8 bases and J 3 bases, leaving 29 bases between the germline ends. The CDR3 DNA reads TGTGCCAGCCAAAATCCCGCAAGTTTCGGGACAACTAGCTACGAGCAGTACTTC. This encodes CASQNPASFGTTSYEQYF.

The rearrangement joins TRBV11-3 to TRBJ2-7; D unresolved. This CDR3 has 13 residues. Germline CDR1 is SGHNT and CDR2 is YENEEA. With 5 bases removed from V and 2 bases from J, the gap between germline ends came to 10 bases. Here the CDR3 reads CASSPQTAYEQYF. CDR3 nucleotides: TGTGCCAGCAGCCCCCAGACGGCCTACGAGCAGTACTTC. Variable domain in full (rest from reference TRBV11-3 and TRBJ2-7): EAGVVQSPRYKIIEKKQPVAFWCNPISGHNTLYWYLQNLGQGPELLIRYENEEAVDDSQLPKDRFSAERLKGVDSTLKIQPAELGDSAVYLCASSPQTAYEQYFGPGTRLTVT.

The chain uses TRBV20-1 and TRBJ1-5; no reliable D call. CDR3 length: 12 amino acids. Between the trimmed V and J ends, which lost 3 bases and 5 bases, there was a span of 8 bases. From germline, CDR1 is DFQATT and CDR2 SNEGSKA (reference sequence). The CDR3 DNA follows: TGCAGTGCTAGTCTGGCCGATCAGCCCCAGCATTTT. Protein sequence: CSASLADQPQHF.